Reported below is one T cell receptor beta chain. The antigen remains unidentified. Donors came from a validation cohort of 95 to 150 subjects, distinct from the first 666-subject cohort. TCRdb keeps only in-frame clones here, not all; method: immunoSEQ multiplex PCR. The table includes 75,000 to 95,000 clones, around 96% detected once. This entry is derived from a study of cytomegalovirus exposure and HLA in healthy donors. Notes on the study in general: Subsequent analysis found a tendency for first-cohort TCR clusters to co-occur within the 90 to 150 validation repertoires.

Germline V gene data show CDR1 as LNHDA and CDR2 as SQIVND (reference sequence). The V end lost 3 bases, the J end lost 2 bases, and 20 bases lay between the germline ends. CDR3 size: 18 residues. This TCR derives from a man younger than 35 in good health and CMV-seronegative. The rearrangement uses TRBV19 and TRBJ2-1, with a tentative D call TRBD1 (6 bases). The sample was PBMCs. The CDR3 protein is CASSMKGSRTEPYNEQFF. The CDR3 DNA is TGTGCCAGTAGTATGAAAGGAAGCCGGACAGAGCCCTACAATGAGCAGTTCTTC.